Listed below are T cell receptor beta chains from one sample, sequenced in a study of T cell responses to AZD1222 COVID-19 vaccine. This table comes from immunoSEQ multiplex PCR, and its TCRdb copy is limited to in-frame clones, with some not included. The sample has about 150,000 clones; about 92% are singletons. Here the sequenced sample was peripheral blood, taken 28 days after the second AZD1222 dose. These TCRs come from an adult who received the AZD1222 COVID-19 vaccine. Each CDR3 is given without its conserved first and last residue. Fields, in order: V gene, CDR3 protein.

V gene: TRBV11-2
CDR3 protein: ASSHPSSGRAGEQF

V gene: TRBV7-9
CDR3 protein: ASSPGYGYT

V gene: TRBV5-6
CDR3 protein: ASSPDRRDTEAF

V gene: TRBV28
CDR3 protein: ASSLENTEAF

V gene: TRBV5-6
CDR3 protein: ASSFGRGGNQPQH

V gene: TRBV24-1
CDR3 protein: ATSDLPGRSKSTGELF

V gene: TRBV5-1
CDR3 protein: ASSLAGTYEQY

V gene: TRBV19
CDR3 protein: ASSMGRDNQPQH

V gene: TRBV30
CDR3 protein: AWSSQGWYEQY

V gene: TRBV7-2
CDR3 protein: ASSLNRGFEAF

V gene: TRBV29-1
CDR3 protein: SAGPSGLEQY

V gene: TRBV6-5
CDR3 protein: ASTPLGAYEQY

V gene: TRBV5-5
CDR3 protein: ASSLEGTINQPQH

V gene: TRBV9
CDR3 protein: ASSPGVVGRRSTEAF

V gene: TRBV7-2
CDR3 protein: ASSRTYEQY

V gene: TRBV25-1
CDR3 protein: ASSDGTDEQF

V gene: TRBV24-1
CDR3 protein: ATQQVAGTEAF

V gene: TRBV28
CDR3 protein: ASSQVGTASYEQY

V gene: TRBV6-5
CDR3 protein: ASSTRGEGEQF

V gene: TRBV5-1
CDR3 protein: ASSARGDYLDNEQF

V gene: TRBV12-3/TRBV12-4
CDR3 protein: ASSADSNQPQH

V gene: TRBV6-5
CDR3 protein: ASRIAGGYTDTQY

V gene: TRBV3-1/TRBV3-2
CDR3 protein: ASSQQWARGGRRFYGYT

V gene: TRBV25-1
CDR3 protein: ASSERAGEEKLF

V gene: TRBV12-1
CDR3 protein: ASSLGLAVYEQY

V gene: TRBV9
CDR3 protein: ASSPRDRLNTEAF

V gene: TRBV11-2
CDR3 protein: ASSLEQYNEQF

V gene: TRBV19
CDR3 protein: ASSIGREGTEAF

V gene: TRBV18
CDR3 protein: ASSPPSRTEAF

V gene: TRBV28
CDR3 protein: ASSTTPRGNQY

V gene: TRBV30
CDR3 protein: AWSGPTPGRLSTEAF

V gene: TRBV30
CDR3 protein: AWREKGLAGGHGDTQY

V gene: TRBV7-9
CDR3 protein: ASSLGGGSGTYEQY

V gene: TRBV7-9
CDR3 protein: ASSLTGGTEAF

V gene: TRBV20-1
CDR3 protein: SASGISSYNEQF

V gene: TRBV27
CDR3 protein: ASSPGTGPKQPQH

V gene: TRBV10-3
CDR3 protein: AIRKTGGRDEQY

V gene: TRBV7-9
CDR3 protein: ASSRDRALVYTGELF

V gene: TRBV5-1
CDR3 protein: ASSSGSSREAQY